This T cell receptor beta chain was found in a study of blood T cell repertoires in COVID-19. TCRdb keeps only in-frame clones here, not all; method: immunoSEQ multiplex PCR. Of fewer than 250,000 clones in the sample, roughly 91% were seen once. Input material: peripheral blood. This receptor was identified in a man aged 25 to 45 with COVID-19, enrolled during active disease.

For the CDR3, the DNA is TGTGCCAGCAGTTACTCGAGTCGAGGGACTAATGAAAAACTGTTTTTT. This codes for CASSYSSRGTNEKLFF. This sequence joins TRBV6-5 and TRBJ1-4; D is unclear. The CDR3 is 16 residues long. Trimming shortened V by 0 bases and J by 2 bases, and 10 bases separated the two germline ends. Germline CDR1 MNHEY, CDR2 SVGAGI.